Described below is a single T cell receptor beta chain sequence and its context. What it binds is unknown. Construction of TCR beta libraries relied on iRepertoire HTBI primers and on Arm-PCR targeting CDR3 regions. TCRdb re-called the multiplex PCR reads through MiXCR, storing one row per CDR3 protein. The table has 200,000 to 250,000 distinct CDR3 sequences, just over 20% seen once. V trimming: 5 bases; J trimming: 0 bases; junction bases outside the gene matches: 5. This CDR3 is built from 16 residues. Germline loops: CDR1 SGDLS, CDR2 YYNGEE. The time point denotes: newly diagnosed GD, antithyroid drugs for less than 3 months. From RNA extracted from PBMCs, the TCR library was made. The sample belongs to a study of regulatory T cells in long-lasting Graves disease. Study findings and constraints: Newly diagnosed Graves' patients exceeded persistent ones in TCR diversity.

The starting material was peripheral blood mononuclear cells (PBMCs), obtained at new diagnosis, from a patient treated with antithyroid drugs. The chain has TRBV9 and TRBJ2-3, with 11 bases aligning to TRBD2. The TCR comes from a female donor with Graves disease. The CDR3 DNA follows: TGTGCCAGCAGTGATGGGACTAGCGGTAGCACAGATACGCAGTATTTT. It yields the protein CASSDGTSGSTDTQYF.